These 9 T cell receptor beta chains came from one sample sequenced in a study of T cells in Graves' hyperthyroidism and ophthalmopathy. RNA transcripts served as the template for amplifying TCR beta CDR3 regions. TCR CDR3 regions were first amplified by RT-PCR with HTBI primers. TCRdb used MiXCR to reprocess the multiplex PCR reads, holding one entry per CDR3 protein. The repertoire holds about 200,000 distinct CDR3 sequences, around 17% seen once, with roughly 55% in the top ten. Specimen: blood. These receptors all come from a woman aged 45-60 years with Graves' hyperthyroidism.

The rearrangement uses TRBV29-1 and TRBJ2-5; no reliable D call. Germline CDR1 reads SQVTM; CDR2 reads ANQGSEA. This CDR3 is 10 amino acids long. V was pared by 3 bases and J by 5 bases, with 4 bases between. For the CDR3, the DNA is TGCAGCGTTGATGTGGAGACCCAGTACTTC. Its translation is CSVDVETQYF. The full variable domain, rest sourced from reference TRBV29-1 and TRBJ2-5, is SAVISQKPSRDICQRGTSLTIQCQVDSQVTMMFWYRQQPGQSLTLIATANQGSEATYESGFVIDKFPISRPNLTFSTLTVSNMSPEDSSIYLCSVDVETQYFGPGTRLLVL.

This clonotype was detected only a few times. The rearrangement uses TRBV27 and TRBJ1-2; D perhaps matches TRBD1 (6 bases). The CDR3 covers 17 residues. Trimming stripped 4 bases from V and 0 bases from J, with 18 bases between. Germline CDR1 and CDR2: MNHEY and SMNVEV (reference sequence). As DNA, the CDR3 is TGTGCCAGCAGTTATGTGGACAGACGGAAAGCTAACTATGGCTACACCTTC. It specifies CASSYVDRRKANYGYTF.

This chain links TRBV20-1 with TRBJ1-2; the D gene is possibly TRBD1 (5 bases). The CDR3 totals 12 residues. Between the trimmed V and J ends, which lost 3 bases and 5 bases, there was a span of 10 bases. Germline CDR1 and CDR2: DFQATT and SNEGSKA (reference sequence). This chain's CDR3 is CSARAGSYGYTF. CDR3 in DNA: TGCAGTGCTAGGGCAGGGAGTTATGGCTACACCTTC.

Ten or more counts support this clonotype. The V and J genes are TRBV10-1 and TRBJ2-2; D unclear. V was shortened by 4 bases and J by 6 bases, with 15 bases between the two germline ends. The CDR3 has 15 residues. CDR1 is WNHNN and CDR2 is SYGVQD in the germline V gene (reference sequence). CDR3 sequence (DNA): TGCGCCAGCAGTGTTATGGCGGAAGGGTCCGGGGAGCTGTTTTTT. It yields the protein CASSVMAEGSGELFF.

The chain employs TRBV5-1 and TRBJ2-3; a possible D gene is TRBD2 (6 bases). CDR3 length: 15 amino acids. CDR1 and CDR2 from the germline V gene are SGHRS and YFSETQ. V lost 2 bases and J 0 bases, leaving 10 bases between the germline ends. In DNA, the CDR3 is TGCGCCAGCAGCTTTGAACTAGCTAGCACAGATACGCAGTATTTT. Residues: CASSFELASTDTQYF.

This clonotype was recorded many times. This chain uses TRBV10-1 with TRBJ2-3; TRBD2 agrees at 9 bases. V was clipped by 10 bases and J by 3 bases; unmatched bases: 8. The CDR3 loop spans 14 amino acids. Germline loops: CDR1 WNHNN, CDR2 SYGVQD (reference sequence). The CDR3 spells CATGPGLATDTQYF. Here the CDR3 DNA reads TGCGCCACCGGACCGGGACTAGCAACAGATACGCAGTATTTT.

Details on this clonotype: Just one base apart from a much larger clone, this may be a read error. The V call is TRBV7-6, the J call TRBJ2-1; 7 positions match TRBD2. Germline V lookup: CDR1 SGHVS, CDR2 FNYEAQ. J was trimmed by 5 bases and V by 3 bases; bases with no gene match: 10. The CDR3 contains 16 residues. CDR3 protein: CASSLAGLGTDNEQFF. Written as DNA, the CDR3 is TGTGCCAGCAGCTTGGCCGGACTAGGGACCGACAATGAGCAGTTCTTC.

Only a few counts were recorded for this clonotype. The genes are TRBV2 and TRBJ1-1; no firm D call. There are 15 residues in the CDR3. V lost 6 bases to trimming and J lost 0 bases, with 14 bases between them. Germline assignment: CDR1 SNHLY and CDR2 FYNNEI. The CDR3 bases are TGTGCCAGCAGCCCCGCCCCCAACATGAACACTGAAGCTTTCTTT. Translated: CASSPAPNMNTEAFF.

The CDR3 nucleotides are TGTGCCAGCAGTTTTGGGACTAGCGGGAGGGCCCACTACGAGCAGTACTTC. Amino acids: CASSFGTSGRAHYEQYF. V gene TRBV12-3 or TRBV12-4 combines with J gene TRBJ2-7; 16 positions agree with TRBD2. V was clipped by 3 bases and J by 3 bases; unmatched bases: 5. The CDR3 is made up of 17 amino acids.